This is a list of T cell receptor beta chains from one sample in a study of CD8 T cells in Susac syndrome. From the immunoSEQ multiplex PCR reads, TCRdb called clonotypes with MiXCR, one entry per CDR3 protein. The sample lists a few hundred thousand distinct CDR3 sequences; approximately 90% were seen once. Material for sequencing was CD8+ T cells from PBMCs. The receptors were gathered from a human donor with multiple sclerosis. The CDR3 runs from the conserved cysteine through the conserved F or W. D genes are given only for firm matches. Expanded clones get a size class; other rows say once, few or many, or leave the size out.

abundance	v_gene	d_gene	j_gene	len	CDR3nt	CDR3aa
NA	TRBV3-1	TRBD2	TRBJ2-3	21	TGTGCCAGCAGCCACCCCCCCCGGACTAGCGCCTCTACCTCTAGCACAGATACGCAGTATTTT	CASSHPPRTSASTSSTDTQYF
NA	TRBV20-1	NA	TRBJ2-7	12	TGCAGTGCTAGAGAAGGGGGGTGGGAGCAGTACTTC	CSAREGGWEQYF
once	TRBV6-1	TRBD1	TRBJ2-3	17	TGTGCCAGCAGTCATTCCTGGACAGGGGGCTTAGCAGATACGCAGTATTTT	CASSHSWTGGLADTQYF
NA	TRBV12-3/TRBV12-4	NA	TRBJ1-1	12	TGTGCCAGCACCCTTGGGGCGGGTGAAGCTTTCTTT	CASTLGAGEAFF
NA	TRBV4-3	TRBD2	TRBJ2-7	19	TGCGCCAGCAGCCAAACCGTGGCTCTAGCGGGAGATTTCTGGGTCGAGCAGTACTTC	CASSQTVALAGDFWVEQYF
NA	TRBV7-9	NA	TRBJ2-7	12	TGTGCCAGCGGGCGTTCTAACTACGAGCAGTACTTC	CASGRSNYEQYF
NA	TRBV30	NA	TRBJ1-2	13	TGTGCCTGGAGGGACCCAGGGAACTATGGCTACACCTTC	CAWRDPGNYGYTF
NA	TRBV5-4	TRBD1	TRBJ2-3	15	TGTGCCAGCAGCGCCGGACAGGGGGCGGGAGATACGCAGTATTTT	CASSAGQGAGDTQYF
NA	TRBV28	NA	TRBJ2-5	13	TGTGCCAGCAGTTTGTACTATCAAGAGACCCAGTACTTC	CASSLYYQETQYF
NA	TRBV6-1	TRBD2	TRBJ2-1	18	TGTGCCAGCAGTGATTGGAAGGTAGCGGGAGGGGACCTCAATGAGCAGTTCTTC	CASSDWKVAGGDLNEQFF
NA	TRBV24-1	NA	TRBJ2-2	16	TGTGCCACCAGTGACGCGACAGGACTGAACACCGGGGAGCTGTTTTTT	CATSDATGLNTGELFF
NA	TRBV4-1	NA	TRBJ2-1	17	TGCGCCAGCGCATTTCCCGGGACACTGGGGGCGGACAATGAGCAGTTCTTC	CASAFPGTLGADNEQFF
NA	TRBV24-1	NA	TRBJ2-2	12	TGTGCCACCGCTGAATTCACCGGGGAGCTGTTTTTT	CATAEFTGELFF
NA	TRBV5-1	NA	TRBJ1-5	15	TGCGCCAGCAGCCCCCAGGGTCACGGGAATCAGCCCCAGCATTTT	CASSPQGHGNQPQHF
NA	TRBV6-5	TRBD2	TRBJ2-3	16	TGTGCCAGCAGTTTCGGGTGGGAGGGCAAAATAGATACGCAGTATTTT	CASSFGWEGKIDTQYF
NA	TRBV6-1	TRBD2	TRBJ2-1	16	TGTGCCAGCAGTCCGAGCGGGGCGAGCTCCTACAATGAGCAGTTCTTC	CASSPSGASSYNEQFF
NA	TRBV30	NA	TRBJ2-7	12	TGTGCCTGGAGTATCGGACGGGGCGAGCAGTACTTC	CAWSIGRGEQYF
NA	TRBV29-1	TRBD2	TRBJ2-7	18	TGCAGCGTTGAAAGGAACGGGGGTAGGCGGGGGGAACCTTGGGAGCAGTACTTC	CSVERNGGRRGEPWEQYF
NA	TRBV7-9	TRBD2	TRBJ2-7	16	TGTGCCAGCAGCCAGGCGGTGAGCGGGGGTGGTTTCGAGCAGTACTTC	CASSQAVSGGGFEQYF
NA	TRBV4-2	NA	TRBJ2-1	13	TGTGCCAGCAGCGTCGGCGTTCCGGATGAGCAGTTCTTC	CASSVGVPDEQFF
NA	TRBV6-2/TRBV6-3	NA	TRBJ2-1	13	TGTGCCAGCAGTTACGGGAACAGCGGCGAGCAGTTCTTC	CASSYGNSGEQFF
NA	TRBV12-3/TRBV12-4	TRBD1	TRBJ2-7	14	TGTGCCAGCAGTAACCCCGGGACAGGGATGGAGCAGTACTTC	CASSNPGTGMEQYF
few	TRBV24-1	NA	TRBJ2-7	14	TGTGCCACCAGTGACCCAGGGGTAAGCTACGAGCAGTACTTC	CATSDPGVSYEQYF
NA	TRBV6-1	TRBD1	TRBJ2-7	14	TGTGCCAGCTTTATTGGGACAGGGCCCTACGAGCAGTACTTC	CASFIGTGPYEQYF
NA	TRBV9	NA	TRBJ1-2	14	TGTGCCAGCAGCGTAGGGACGGGGAGGTATGGCTACACCTTC	CASSVGTGRYGYTF
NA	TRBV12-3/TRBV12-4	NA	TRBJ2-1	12	TGTGCCAGCAGTTTAACCCCGTGGGACTGGTTCTTC	CASSLTPWDWFF
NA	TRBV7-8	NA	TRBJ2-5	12	TGTGCCAGCAGCCAGCCTATTGAGACCCAGTACTTC	CASSQPIETQYF
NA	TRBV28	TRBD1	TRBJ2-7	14	TGTGCCAGCACCGACAGGGCGCTATCCTACGAGCAGTACTTC	CASTDRALSYEQYF
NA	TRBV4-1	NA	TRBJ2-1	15	TGCGCCAGCAGCCAAGAGAGGGCCAGATACAATGAGCAGTTCTTC	CASSQERARYNEQFF
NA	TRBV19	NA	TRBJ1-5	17	TGTGCCAGTAGTATGACTCAGGCGATGGCAGGCAATCAGCCCCAGCATTTT	CASSMTQAMAGNQPQHF
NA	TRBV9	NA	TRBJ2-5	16	TGTGCCAGCAGCGTAGTTTGTGGGGGGGCCCAGGAGACCCAGTACTTC	CASSVVCGGAQETQYF
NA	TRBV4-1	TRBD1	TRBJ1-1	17	TGCGCCAGCAGCCACCCTTTAGAGGGACAGGGGCGGCCTGAAGCTTTCTTT	CASSHPLEGQGRPEAFF
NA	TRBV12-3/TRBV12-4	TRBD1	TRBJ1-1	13	TGTGCCAGCGGCCGACAGGGGAACACTGAAGCTTTCTTT	CASGRQGNTEAFF
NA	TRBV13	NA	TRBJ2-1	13	TGTGCCAGCACCACGGGGCTCTACAATGAGCAGTTCTTC	CASTTGLYNEQFF
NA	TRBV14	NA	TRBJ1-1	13	TGTGCCAGCAGCCCTTTTAAAGGCACTGAAGCTTTCTTT	CASSPFKGTEAFF
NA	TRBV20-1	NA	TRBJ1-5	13	TGCAGTGCTACCACAGGGAGGAGACAGCCCCAGCATTTT	CSATTGRRQPQHF
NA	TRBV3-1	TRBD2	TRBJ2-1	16	TGTGCCAGCAGCCAACAACTAGCGGGACCTTACAATGAGCAGTTCTTC	CASSQQLAGPYNEQFF
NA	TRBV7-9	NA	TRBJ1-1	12	TGTGCCAGCAGCTTAGTGTCCGGTGAAGCTTTCTTT	CASSLVSGEAFF
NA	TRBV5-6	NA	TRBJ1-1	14	TGTGCCAGCAGCTTGGCCTGGCAGAGCACTGAAGCTTTCTTT	CASSLAWQSTEAFF
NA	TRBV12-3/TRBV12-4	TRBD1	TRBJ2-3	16	TGTGCCAGCAGTTTATTAGGGGACAGGAGCACAGATACGCAGTATTTT	CASSLLGDRSTDTQYF
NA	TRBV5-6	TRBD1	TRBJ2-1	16	TGTGCCAGCAGCATTTTAACAGGGGCATCCTACAATGAGCAGTTCTTC	CASSILTGASYNEQFF
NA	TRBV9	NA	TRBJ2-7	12	TGTGCCAGCAGCGTAGGAGGGGACGAGCAGTACTTC	CASSVGGDEQYF
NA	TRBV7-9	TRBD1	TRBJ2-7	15	TGTGCCAGCAGCTTCTCGACAGGGGACACCTACGAGCAGTACTTC	CASSFSTGDTYEQYF
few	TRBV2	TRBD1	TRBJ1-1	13	TGTGCCAGCAGGCGACAGGGGAACACTGAAGCTTTCTTT	CASRRQGNTEAFF
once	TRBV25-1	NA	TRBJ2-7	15	TGTGCCAGCAGTCAGACCTGGGGGGACGCGTCCGAGCAGTACTTC	CASSQTWGDASEQYF
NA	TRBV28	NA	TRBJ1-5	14	TGTGCCAGCAGCACTAGGGGGGGCCGTCAGCCCCAGCATTTT	CASSTRGGRQPQHF
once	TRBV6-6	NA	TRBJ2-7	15	TGTGCCAGCAGCCCCCTTCCGGGGGAAGAGTACGAGCAGTACTTC	CASSPLPGEEYEQYF
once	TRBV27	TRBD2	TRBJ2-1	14	TGTGCCAGCAGTCTTGAGCGGGAGTGGGATGAGCAGTTCTTC	CASSLEREWDEQFF
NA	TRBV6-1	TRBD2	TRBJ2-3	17	TGTGCCAGCACCCACGGGGTACTAGCGGGGGACACAGATACGCAGTATTTT	CASTHGVLAGDTDTQYF
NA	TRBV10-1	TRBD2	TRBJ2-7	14	TGCGCCAGCAGCCTAGCGGGGGATGTCTACGAGCAGTACTTC	CASSLAGDVYEQYF
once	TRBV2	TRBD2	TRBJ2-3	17	TGTGCCAGCAGTCTAACGTACCTAGCGGGATTCACAGATACGCAGTATTTT	CASSLTYLAGFTDTQYF
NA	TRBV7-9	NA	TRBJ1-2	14	TGTGCCAGCAGCTTAGAAAGTCGGGGGGACGGCTACACCTTC	CASSLESRGDGYTF
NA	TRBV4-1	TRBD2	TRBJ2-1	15	TGCGCCAGCAGCCCAAGCGGGAGTTCCGTTGATGAGCAGTTCTTC	CASSPSGSSVDEQFF
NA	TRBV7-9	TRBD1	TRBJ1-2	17	TGTGCCAGCAGCCCCCTACCGGGACAGGGGAGTAACTATGGCTACACCTTC	CASSPLPGQGSNYGYTF
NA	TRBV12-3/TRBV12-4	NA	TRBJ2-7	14	TGTGCCAGCAGTTTAGTTGGGCAGGGGTACGAGCAGTACTTC	CASSLVGQGYEQYF
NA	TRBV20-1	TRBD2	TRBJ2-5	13	TGCAGCGCCGGACTAGCGACAAGGGAGACCCAGTACTTC	CSAGLATRETQYF
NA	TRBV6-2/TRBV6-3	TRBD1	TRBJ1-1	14	TGTGCCAGCAGTTCGGACAGGGGCGGCACTGAAGCTTTCTTT	CASSSDRGGTEAFF
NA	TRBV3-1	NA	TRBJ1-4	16	TGTGCCAGCAGCCAAGAGTCGACCTGGCCGGGTGAAAAACTGTTTTTT	CASSQESTWPGEKLFF